Presented here are 15 T cell receptor beta chains from one specimen sequenced in a study of early T cells in non-severe SARS-CoV-2 infection. One entry per CDR3 protein, called by TCRdb with MiXCR from the 5' RACE reads. Here the sample spans some 66,000 distinct CDR3 sequences, 9.1% being singletons. The sequenced material came from whole blood. The receptors were sampled from an adult who was a healthcare worker with PCR-confirmed SARS-CoV-2 infection or an uninfected control (not recorded which).

The V and J genes are TRBV28 and TRBJ2-3; the D is unclear. CDR3 length: 12 residues. Per the germline V gene, CDR1 is MDHEN and CDR2 is SYDVKM. V shed 7 bases and J shed 6 bases, with 11 bases lying between them. CDR3 amino acids: CASTPATDTQYF. The CDR3 DNA reads as TGTGCCAGCACGCCCGCCACGGATACGCAGTATTTT.

This clonotype was detected only a few times. V and J are TRBV7-6 and TRBJ2-5; D is unresolved. Trimming removed 5 bases at V and 1 base at J, with 8 bases between. Germline CDR1 reads SGHVS; CDR2 reads FNYEAQ. The CDR3 extends over 13 amino acids. The CDR3 DNA reads TGTGCCAGCAGCACCCCAGCCCAAGAGACCCAGTACTTC. Protein sequence: CASSTPAQETQYF. Complete variable domain (other parts from reference TRBV7-6 and TRBJ2-5): GAGVSQSPRYKVTKRGQDVALRCDPISGHVSLYWYRQALGQGPEFLTYFNYEAQQDKSGLPNDRFSAERPEGSISTLTIQRTEQRDSAMYRCASSTPAQETQYFGPGTRLLVL.

The chain joins TRBV4-1 to TRBJ1-5; weak D call: TRBD1 (5 bases). V gave up 3 bases and J gave up 6 bases, with 12 bases separating them. Germline V CDR1 and CDR2: MGHRA, YSYEKL. The CDR3 consists of 14 residues. The CDR3 spells CASSQGRAGQPQHF. CDR3 nucleotides: TGCGCCAGCAGCCAGGGCAGGGCGGGTCAGCCCCAGCATTTT.

There are a few counts of this clonotype. V usage is TRBV4-2 and J usage is TRBJ2-3; 9 bases match TRBD2. There are 20 residues in the CDR3. Germline assignment: CDR1 LGHNA and CDR2 YNFKEQ. J gave up 4 bases and V 2 bases, and 19 bases lay outside the gene matches. CDR3 sequence: CASSQLIRGGAGGPADTQYF. In DNA, the CDR3 is TGTGCCAGCAGCCAACTTATAAGAGGCGGGGCGGGAGGGCCGGCAGATACGCAGTATTTT.

This clonotype was found many times. The chain employs TRBV6-4 and TRBJ1-2, with D possibly being TRBD1 (5 bases). Germline CDR1 is MRHNA and CDR2 is SNTAGT. The V gene lost 4 bases and the J gene lost 1 base, with 13 bases spanning the gap. The CDR3 contains 15 residues. The CDR3 DNA reads as TGTGCCAGCAGTGTCACGGCAGGGAATAACTATGGCTACACCTTC. Translation gives CASSVTAGNNYGYTF.

This rearrangement joins TRBV5-1 to TRBJ2-7; no firm D call. V lost 1 base and J lost 1, with 6 bases in between. The CDR3 is 13 residues long. The germline V gene has CDR1 SGHRS and CDR2 YFSETQ. The CDR3 spells CASSLIGSYEQYF. The CDR3 nucleotides are TGCGCCAGCAGCTTGATTGGGTCCTACGAGCAGTACTTC.

This chain uses TRBV18 with TRBJ2-6; D call uncertain. The length of the CDR3 is 16 residues. V was shortened by 2 bases and J by 0 bases, with 8 bases between the two germline ends. CDR1 and CDR2 (germline): KGHSH, LQKENI. CDR3 DNA: TGTGCCAGCTCACCATCCCGGAGCTCTGGGGCCAACGTCCTGACTTTC. As protein: CASSPSRSSGANVLTF.

The J gene is TRBJ2-1, the V gene TRBV7-9; 16 bases fit TRBD2. In germline, CDR1 is SEHNR, CDR2 FQNEAQ (reference sequence). This CDR3 region has 17 residues. With V trimmed by 5 bases and J by 6 bases, 7 bases remained unmatched. This CDR3 is CASSRGLAGGPVNEQFF. CDR3 in DNA: TGTGCCAGCAGCCGGGGACTAGCGGGAGGGCCTGTCAATGAGCAGTTCTTC.

V usage is TRBV20-1 and J usage is TRBJ2-2; TRBD2 agrees at 11 bases. The V gene end was trimmed by 3 bases and the J gene end by 6 bases; junction bases not matched to a gene: 6. This CDR3 comprises 15 residues. Germline-derived CDR1 and CDR2 are DFQATT and SNEGSKA (reference sequence). CDR3 sequence: CSASLAGGGAGELFF. In nucleotides, the CDR3 is TGCAGTGCTAGTCTAGCGGGAGGAGGGGCCGGGGAGCTGTTTTTT.

This clonotype was observed many times. This rearrangement joins TRBV24-1 to TRBJ2-1; 8 nucleotides line up with TRBD1. The length of the CDR3 is 16 residues. V dropped 3 bases and J dropped 3; count of bases not matched to a gene: 6. Per the germline V gene, CDR1 is KGHDR and CDR2 is SFDVKD. CDR3 in amino acids: CATSDRNRGFYNEQFF. The CDR3 nucleotides are TGTGCCACCAGTGATCGTAACAGGGGGTTCTACAATGAGCAGTTCTTC.

Comment on this clonotype: This clone may be a read error of a much larger clone one base away. The chain has TRBV6-1 and TRBJ2-7, with 8 nucleotides matching TRBD2. This CDR3 is built from 15 residues. Germline CDR1 MNHNS, CDR2 SASEGT. J lost 6 bases, V lost 6 bases, and 13 bases had no gene match. The DNA for the CDR3 is TGTGCCAGCAGGGATTCGGGACTAGGCGACCTCGAGCAGTACTTC. Translating gives CASRDSGLGDLEQYF.

The rearrangement uses TRBV28 and TRBJ2-4; D ambiguous. The CDR3 length is 15 residues. In germline, CDR1 is MDHEN, CDR2 SYDVKM. Trimming removed 7 bases from V and 8 bases from J, with 21 bases in between. CDR3 nucleotides: TGTGCCAGCAAAGAAAGGTGGGCTAGTGGCGACATTCAGTACTTC. Protein sequence: CASKERWASGDIQYF.

The sample holds a few counts of this clonotype. The V call is TRBV11-2, the J call TRBJ2-5, with TRBD2 identical over 12 bases. This CDR3 has 14 amino acids. Germline CDR1 and CDR2: SGHAT and FQNNGV. V lost 5 bases, J lost 3 bases, and 1 base stayed unmatched. CDR3 loop: CASSRTSGKETQYF. Here the CDR3 DNA reads TGTGCCAGCAGCAGGACTAGCGGGAAAGAGACCCAGTACTTC.

J is TRBJ2-3 and V is TRBV20-1; 7 bases are shared with TRBD2. The ends lost 6 bases at V and 2 bases at J; junction bases unmatched: 11. Per the germline V gene, CDR1 is DFQATT and CDR2 is SNEGSKA (reference sequence). CDR3 length: 15 residues. CDR3 amino acids: CSASNLADLTDTQYF. CDR3 in DNA: TGCAGTGCGTCCAACCTAGCGGACCTCACAGATACGCAGTATTTT.

This chain joins TRBV6-5 and TRBJ1-1, with D possibly being TRBD1 (5 bases). The germline gives CDR1 MNHEY, CDR2 SVGAGI. V was trimmed by 3 bases and J by 8 bases, leaving 19 bases between them. The CDR3 has 15 amino acids. The CDR3 protein is CASSYKRQGSFEAFF. Here the CDR3 DNA reads TGTGCCAGCAGTTATAAGAGGCAGGGCTCCTTCGAAGCTTTCTTT.